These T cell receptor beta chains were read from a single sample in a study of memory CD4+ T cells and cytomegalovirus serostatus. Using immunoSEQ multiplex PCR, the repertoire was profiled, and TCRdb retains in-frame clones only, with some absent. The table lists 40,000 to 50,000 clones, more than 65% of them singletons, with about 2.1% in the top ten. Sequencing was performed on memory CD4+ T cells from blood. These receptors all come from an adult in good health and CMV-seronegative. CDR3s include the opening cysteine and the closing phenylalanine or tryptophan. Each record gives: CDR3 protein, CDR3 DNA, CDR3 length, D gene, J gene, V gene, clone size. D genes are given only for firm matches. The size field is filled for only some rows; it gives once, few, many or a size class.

CDR3: CASSPSPGNTEAFF; DNA: TGTGCCAGCAGCCCTTCACCCGGTAACACTGAAGCTTTCTTT; length: 14; D: -; J: TRBJ1-1; V: TRBV6-4; size: few
CDR3: CASSQYNSSTNEKLFF; DNA: TGTGCCAGCTCACAGTACAACAGTTCAACTAATGAAAAACTGTTTTTT; length: 16; D: -; J: TRBJ1-4; V: TRBV18; size: once
CDR3: CASRDDPAYEQYF; DNA: TGTGCCAGCAGGGACGATCCCGCCTACGAGCAGTACTTC; length: 13; D: -; J: TRBJ2-7; V: TRBV14; size: -
CDR3: CASSWDRRVDTQYF; DNA: TGCGCCAGCAGCTGGGACAGGAGAGTTGATACGCAGTATTTT; length: 14; D: TRBD1; J: TRBJ2-3; V: TRBV5-1; size: -
CDR3: CASSEAGLTQETQYF; DNA: TGTGCCAGCAGTGAAGCAGGACTAACCCAAGAGACCCAGTACTTC; length: 15; D: -; J: TRBJ2-5; V: TRBV2; size: -
CDR3: CASSLRGDRSQPQHF; DNA: TGTGCCAGCAGCTTGAGGGGGGACCGGTCTCAGCCCCAGCATTTT; length: 15; D: -; J: TRBJ1-5; V: TRBV7-2; size: -
CDR3: CASSGAPSGEADGELFF; DNA: TGCGCCAGCAGCGGCGCACCGTCAGGGGAAGCGGACGGGGAGCTGTTTTTT; length: 17; D: -; J: TRBJ2-2; V: TRBV5-1; size: -
CDR3: CASSPPGPTSGANVLTF; DNA: TGTGCCAGCTCACCACCGGGGCCTACTTCTGGGGCCAACGTCCTGACTTTC; length: 17; D: -; J: TRBJ2-6; V: TRBV18; size: few
CDR3: CASSQLLGDTEAFF; DNA: TGCGCCAGCAGCCAACTACTAGGGGACACTGAAGCTTTCTTT; length: 14; D: -; J: TRBJ1-1; V: TRBV4-1; size: -
CDR3: CASSDPPGGNSPLHF; DNA: TGTGCCAGCAGTGATCCCCCAGGGGGAAATTCACCCCTCCACTTT; length: 15; D: TRBD1; J: TRBJ1-6; V: TRBV6-4; size: few
CDR3: CASSLGETSGNTIYF; DNA: TGCGCCAGCAGCTTGGGAGAAACCTCTGGAAACACCATATATTTT; length: 15; D: -; J: TRBJ1-3; V: TRBV5-1; size: -
CDR3: CASSFHPAATSYEQYF; DNA: TGTGCCAGCAGTTTCCACCCGGCTGCCACTAGCTACGAGCAGTACTTC; length: 16; D: -; J: TRBJ2-7; V: TRBV28; size: -
CDR3: CASTNYEGVEQYF; DNA: TGTGCCAGCACCAACTATGAGGGGGTTGAGCAGTACTTC; length: 13; D: -; J: TRBJ2-7; V: TRBV11-2; size: -
CDR3: CSASGPYGYTF; DNA: TGCAGTGCTTCCGGGCCCTATGGCTACACCTTC; length: 11; D: -; J: TRBJ1-2; V: TRBV20-1; size: -
CDR3: CASRASGGTYEQYF; DNA: TGTGCCAGCAGGGCTAGCGGGGGTACCTACGAGCAGTACTTC; length: 14; D: TRBD2; J: TRBJ2-7; V: TRBV28; size: -
CDR3: CASSLPPDIYSGANVLTF; DNA: TGTGCCAGCAGCTTACCCCCCGACATTTACTCGGGGGCCAACGTCCTGACTTTC; length: 18; D: -; J: TRBJ2-6; V: TRBV7-9; size: -
CDR3: CASSSGARAGGYTF; DNA: TGTGCCAGCAGCTCCGGGGCCCGAGCTGGTGGCTACACCTTC; length: 14; D: -; J: TRBJ1-2; V: TRBV7-2; size: -
CDR3: CASSFPGSSYEQYF; DNA: TGTGCCAGCAGCTTTCCGGGAAGCTCCTACGAGCAGTACTTC; length: 14; D: -; J: TRBJ2-7; V: TRBV11-1; size: -
CDR3: CASSLTGTGELFF; DNA: TGTGCCAGCAGCTTAACGGGAACCGGGGAGCTGTTTTTT; length: 13; D: -; J: TRBJ2-2; V: TRBV11-3; size: -
CDR3: CASSIALQGRNQPQHF; DNA: TGTGCCAGTAGTATAGCCCTACAGGGGAGGAATCAGCCCCAGCATTTT; length: 16; D: TRBD1; J: TRBJ1-5; V: TRBV19; size: -
CDR3: CASSSDRGQSWKNGYTF; DNA: TGTGCCAGCTCATCGGACAGGGGGCAGAGTTGGAAAAATGGCTACACCTTC; length: 17; D: TRBD1; J: TRBJ1-2; V: TRBV18; size: once
CDR3: CASSELASTDTQYF; DNA: TGTGCCAGCAGTGAACTAGCGAGCACAGATACGCAGTATTTT; length: 14; D: -; J: TRBJ2-3; V: TRBV6-1; size: once
CDR3: CASGLVGTAGQFF; DNA: TGTGCTAGTGGTTTGGTAGGGACCGCGGGGCAGTTCTTC; length: 13; D: -; J: TRBJ2-1; V: TRBV12-5; size: -
CDR3: CASSKSGYGYTF; DNA: TGTGCCAGCAGTAAATCGGGGTATGGCTACACCTTC; length: 12; D: -; J: TRBJ1-2; V: TRBV6-5; size: -
CDR3: CSVEDRWKLSTDTQYF; DNA: TGCAGCGTTGAGGACAGATGGAAATTAAGCACAGATACGCAGTATTTT; length: 16; D: -; J: TRBJ2-3; V: TRBV29-1; size: -
CDR3: CAWSGQPSTEAFF; DNA: TGTGCCTGGAGCGGGCAGCCCAGCACTGAAGCTTTCTTT; length: 13; D: -; J: TRBJ1-1; V: TRBV30; size: -
CDR3: CASSLEQRSYEQYF; DNA: TGCGCCAGCAGCTTGGAACAACGGTCCTACGAGCAGTACTTC; length: 14; D: -; J: TRBJ2-7; V: TRBV5-1; size: -